The source of this T cell receptor beta chain is a study of T-cell reconstitution after alpha-beta-depleted transplantation in children (dated by TCRdb to about 2016). Turning to the overall study: The study quantitatively tracked T-cell immune reconstitution after TCRalphabeta/CD19-depleted allogeneic hematopoietic cell transplantation in children using TCR repertoire profiling.

This specimen's treatment or condition label, interpreted: allogeneic hematopoietic cell transplantation with graft depleted of TCRalphabeta T cells and CD19 B cells. Transplant recipients were children who received TCRalphabeta/CD19-depleted allogeneic hematopoietic cell grafts. Libraries were prepared through PCR. Sequenced using an Illumina HiSeq 2500. Molecular barcoding was employed in the preparation of TCR libraries, with unique molecular identifiers being used to normalize TCRbeta repertoire quantification. Using fastp at Q25 and MiXCR, TCRdb reprocessed the public reads and kept productive beta chains. Entries are consolidated by CDR3 protein sequence, retaining the most common genes and DNA. For this sample there are 450,000 to 600,000 distinct CDR3 sequences; 10% to 15% appear just once. The ten most abundant clones make up about 2.2% of the sample. Study-level results and caveats: Apparently early alphabetaT-cell count recovery about two months after transplant reportedly relied on only several hundred rapidly expanded clones derived from non-depleted graft cells. In some patients, high TCRbeta diversity at day 60 was attributed to recipient T cells and intrathymic progenitors that had survived conditioning. Hyperexpanded clone frequencies declined over subsequent months; after one year, T-cell counts and TCRbeta diversity were mostly attributed to newly produced T cells.

The CDR3, cysteine through phenylalanine, is 17 amino acids long. Only the CDR3 part of the read is kept: 51 bases, read in frame from the first base. V lost 0 bases and J lost 4 bases, and the count of bases not matched to a germline gene is 10. The germline V gene specifies LGHNA as CDR1 and YNFKEQ as CDR2. Concerning this clonotype itself: What this receptor recognizes is not known. Nothing much larger sits one base from this clone, and base qualities are not available.

The chain couples TRBV4-2 to TRBJ2-5; TRBD2 lines up with 8 middle nucleotides. The sample in question was PBMCs, mostly from graft donor cells, obtained 360 days after TCRalphabeta/CD19-depleted stem cell transplant. The clonotype originates from a male patient aged 5 to 17 who had a stem cell transplant for acute myeloid leukemia, so the T cells may come from the graft donor. The CDR3 region: CASSQDKPSGPGETQYF. The sequenced DNA: TGTGCCAGCAGCCAAGATAAGCCTAGCGGGCCGGGAGAGACCCAGTACTTC.